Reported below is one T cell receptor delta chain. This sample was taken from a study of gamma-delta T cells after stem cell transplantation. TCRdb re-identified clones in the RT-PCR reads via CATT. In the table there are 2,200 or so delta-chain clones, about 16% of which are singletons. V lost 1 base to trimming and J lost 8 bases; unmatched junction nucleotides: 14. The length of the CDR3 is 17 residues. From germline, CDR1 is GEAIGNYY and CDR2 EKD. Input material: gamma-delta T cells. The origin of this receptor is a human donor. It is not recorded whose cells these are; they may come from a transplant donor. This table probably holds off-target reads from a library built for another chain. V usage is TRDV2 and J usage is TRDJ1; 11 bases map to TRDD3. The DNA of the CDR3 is TGTGCCTGTGACACAATACCGACCGTACTGGGGGATATGAAACTCATCTTT. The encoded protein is CACDTIPTVLGDMKLIF.